This T cell receptor (beta chain) derives from a study of regulatory and conventional T cells in RAG deficiency. Assay: immunoSEQ multiplex PCR; the TCRdb copy retains only in-frame clones and omits some. The repertoire holds under 35,000 clones, with 76% as singletons. Whole-study findings and limits: Control T-cell subsets had markedly higher Shannon entropy and lower Simpson indices than RAG-deficient patients. Omenn patients showed >80% Treg-Tconv overlap and shorter CDR3 lengths. Omenn CD25-high CD127-low cells may be activated cells, not true Tregs.

A remark on this clone: The antigen is undetermined.

This CDR3 is 17 amino acids long. CDR1 and CDR2 from the germline V gene are PRHDT and FYEKMQ (reference sequence). V was cut by 5 bases and J by 2 bases, with 19 bases left in between. Conventional CD4+ T cells were sorted from blood as CD25-low CD127-high cells. These data were also reused for a study on regulatory T cells. In that study: Amplification used 52 TRBV primers and 13 TRBJ primers. Patient repertoires had restricted TRB V-J pairs and skewed V and J usage, most in Tregs.

The chain is built from TRBV13 and TRBJ1-5; D possibly corresponds to TRBD1 (6 bases). The sequenced sample was CD4+ effector T cells sorted from blood. This sequence originates from a human donor in good health. The CDR3 DNA follows: TGTGCCAGCAGCAAATCCAGCTACAGGGAAGGCAATCAGCCCCAGCATTTT. This codes for CASSKSSYREGNQPQHF.